These 15 T cell receptor beta chains share one sample of origin, sequenced in a study of cytomegalovirus exposure and HLA in healthy donors. Vbeta (60) and Jbeta (13) primers were used in the PCR. Sequencing was performed with immunoSEQ multiplex PCR; in TCRdb, only in-frame clones are kept and a portion is missing. The table includes over 130,000 clones, around 82% detected once. Input material: PBMCs. The receptors derive from a middle-aged man in good health and CMV-seronegative.

The J gene is TRBJ1-1, the V gene TRBV19; D is ambiguous. The germline gives CDR1 LNHDA, CDR2 SQIVND (reference sequence). Trimming stripped 1 base from V and 6 bases from J, with 12 bases between. The CDR3 runs to 14 residues. The CDR3 region has the DNA TGTGCCAGTAGTATAGTGCAGGTGGGCGCTGAAGCTTTCTTT. Protein sequence: CASSIVQVGAEAFF. Filled out from reference TRBV19 and TRBJ1-1, the complete variable domain reads DGGITQSPKYLFRKEGQNVTLSCEQNLNHDAMYWYRQDPGQGLRLIYYSQIVNDFQKGDIAEGYSVSREKKESFPLTVTSAQKNPTAFYLCASSIVQVGAEAFFGQGTRLTVV.

The genes are TRBV15 and TRBJ1-6, with TRBD1 matching over 7 bases. The J segment lost 7 bases and the V segment lost 0 bases, leaving 9 bases of the junction unmatched. The CDR3 is 17 residues long. Per the germline V gene, CDR1 is LNHNV and CDR2 is YYDKDF (reference sequence). CDR3 DNA: TGTGCCACCAGCAGAGATGGCCGGGACAGAAGAAATTCACCCCTCCACTTT. It yields the protein CATSRDGRDRRNSPLHF. Combining the CDR3 with reference TRBV15 and TRBJ1-6 gives the whole variable domain DAMVIQNPRYQVTQFGKPVTLSCSQTLNHNVMYWYQQKSSQAPKLLFHYYDKDFNNEADTPDNFQSRRPNTSFCFLDIRSPGLGDTAMYLCATSRDGRDRRNSPLHFGNGTRLTVT.

This chain uses TRBV5-1 with TRBJ2-5, with 10 positions matching TRBD2. V dropped 0 bases and J dropped 1; count of bases not matched to a gene: 3. Germline-derived CDR1 and CDR2 are SGHRS and YFSETQ. The CDR3 runs 16 residues. Written as DNA, the CDR3 is TGCGCCAGCAGCTTGGGGAGCGGGGGGGCCCAAGAGACCCAGTACTTC. Translation: CASSLGSGGAQETQYF. The full variable domain, with the rest looked up from reference TRBV5-1 and TRBJ2-5, is KAGVTQTPRYLIKTRGQQVTLSCSPISGHRSVSWYQQTPGQGLQFLFEYFSETQRNKGNFPGRFSGRQFSNSRSEMNVSTLELGDSALYLCASSLGSGGAQETQYFGPGTRLLVL.

This clone was detected once. The rearrangement uses TRBV30 and TRBJ2-7; 8 nucleotides align to TRBD1. After removal of 3 bases from V and 2 bases from J, the junction contained 6 bases not matched to a gene. This CDR3 has 14 amino acids. Germline lookup yields CDR1 GTSNPN and CDR2 SVGIG (reference sequence). The CDR3, as DNA: TGTGCCTGGAGCGGGGACAGGTTTACCTACGAGCAGTACTTC. Its protein is CAWSGDRFTYEQYF.

This chain uses TRBV6-5 with TRBJ1-5; 9 bases match TRBD1. With V trimmed by 7 bases and J by 4 bases, 5 bases remained unmatched. Germline CDR1 MNHEY, CDR2 SVGAGI. The CDR3 is 14 amino acids. CDR3 DNA: TGTGCCAGCAACAAACAGGGGGCGAATCAGCCCCAGCATTTT. This sequence encodes CASNKQGANQPQHF.

V usage is TRBV6-5 and J usage is TRBJ2-7, with 7 bases identical to TRBD1. The CDR3 sequence is 15 residues long. V trimming: 2 bases; J trimming: 2 bases; junction bases outside the gene matches: 6. CDR1 is MNHEY and CDR2 is SVGAGI in the germline V gene. CDR3 sequence: CASSYARDSAYEQYF. The CDR3 nucleotides are TGTGCCAGCAGTTACGCCCGGGACAGTGCCTACGAGCAGTACTTC.

The rearrangement uses TRBV28 and TRBJ1-2, with D uncertain. Trimming removed 6 bases at V and 1 base at J, with 15 bases between. This CDR3 region has 15 residues. Germline V gives CDR1 MDHEN, CDR2 SYDVKM. This CDR3 reads CASRRRTGGNYGYTF. The DNA of the CDR3 is TGTGCCAGCAGACGAAGGACCGGAGGTAACTATGGCTACACCTTC.

With regard to this clone: An end of the junction does not agree with germline; a read error may underlie this. The chain employs TRBV9 and TRBJ2-1, with no clear D. This CDR3 comprises 17 residues. Germline-derived CDR1 and CDR2 are SGDLS and YYNGEE. The CDR3 DNA reads as TGTGCCAGCAGCGCTTCTAGTCCCTCCAGCCTACGCAATGGGCAGTTCTTC. This codes for CASSASSPSSLRNGQFF.

The chain recombines TRBV5-1 with TRBJ1-6, with 9 bases aligning to TRBD1. CDR3 length: 15 amino acids. The germline V gene has CDR1 SGHRS and CDR2 YFSETQ. J was trimmed by 6 bases and V by 3 bases; bases with no gene match: 4. The CDR3 spells CASSSGGQGNSPLHF. For the CDR3, the DNA is TGCGCCAGCAGCTCGGGGGGACAGGGTAATTCACCCCTCCACTTT.

The rearrangement joins TRBV11-3 to TRBJ2-1; possibly TRBD1 for D (6 bases). From germline, CDR1 is SGHNT and CDR2 YENEEA. V was cut by 5 bases and J by 8 bases, with 10 bases left in between. The CDR3 is 12 residues long. CDR3 nucleotide sequence: TGTGCCAGCAGCATCCGACAGGATGAGCAGTTCTTC. Protein product: CASSIRQDEQFF.

The chain is built from TRBV9 and TRBJ2-7; D remains unclear. CDR1 is SGDLS, CDR2 YYNGEE, per germline. V lost 2 bases, J lost 3 bases, and 12 bases lay in between. The CDR3 is 14 amino acids. In DNA form, the CDR3 reads TGTGCCAGCAGCGTTGCTAGTCTTAACTACGAGCAGTACTTC. Translated: CASSVASLNYEQYF.

This clone was recorded a few times. The chain links TRBV6-1 to TRBJ2-1; D is unresolved. Germline lookup yields CDR1 MNHNS and CDR2 SASEGT. Trimming left V 5 bases short and J 9 bases short, with 20 bases between. CDR3 length equals 15 residues. The chain's CDR3 is CASSTDTWLNGEQFF. The CDR3 DNA reads TGTGCCAGCAGTACCGACACGTGGCTGAACGGTGAGCAGTTCTTC.

There are a few counts of this clone. The chain links TRBV27 to TRBJ2-3; the match to TRBD2 covers 7 bases. The CDR3 consists of 15 residues. Germline CDR1 and CDR2: MNHEY and SMNVEV (reference sequence). Trimming at V came to 5 bases and at J to 1 base, leaving 6 bases not matched to a gene. The CDR3 sequence: CASSPSRGGTDTQYF. In DNA form, the CDR3 reads TGTGCCAGCAGTCCCTCTCGGGGGGGCACAGATACGCAGTATTTT.

The chain has TRBV5-1 and TRBJ1-2; tentatively, D is TRBD1 (5 bases). Germline assignment: CDR1 SGHRS and CDR2 YFSETQ. CDR3 size: 15 residues. Trimming cost V 0 bases and J 3 bases, with 12 bases left between them. CDR3 protein: CASSLAAGVDYGYTF. In DNA form, the CDR3 reads TGCGCCAGCAGCTTGGCCGCGGGGGTTGACTATGGCTACACCTTC.

The gene calls are TRBV6-1 and TRBJ1-1, with D possibly being TRBD1 (5 bases). Germline CDR1 MNHNS, CDR2 SASEGT. The length of the CDR3 is 15 residues. Trimming stripped 1 base from V and 5 bases from J, with 14 bases between. The CDR3 DNA sequence: TGTGCCAGCAGTGAAGTTCCCCGGGGGGGTACTGAAGCTTTCTTT. Encoded protein: CASSEVPRGGTEAFF.